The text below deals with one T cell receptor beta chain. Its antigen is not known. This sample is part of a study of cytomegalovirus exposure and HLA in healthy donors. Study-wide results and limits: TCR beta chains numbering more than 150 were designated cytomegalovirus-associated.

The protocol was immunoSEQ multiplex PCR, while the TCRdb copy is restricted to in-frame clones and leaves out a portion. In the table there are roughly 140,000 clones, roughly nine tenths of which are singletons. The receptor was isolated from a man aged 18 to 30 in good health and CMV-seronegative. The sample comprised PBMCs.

CDR3 nucleotide sequence: TGTGCCAGCAGCCCATTCGGCGTCAGCGGGAGGAACACCGGGGAGCTGTTTTTT. This gives the protein CASSPFGVSGRNTGELFF. The chain couples TRBV14 to TRBJ2-2, with 8 positions matching TRBD2. The CDR3 totals 18 residues. Germline loops: CDR1 SGHDN, CDR2 FVKESK. V gave up 4 bases and J gave up 1 base; unmatched junction bases: 11.